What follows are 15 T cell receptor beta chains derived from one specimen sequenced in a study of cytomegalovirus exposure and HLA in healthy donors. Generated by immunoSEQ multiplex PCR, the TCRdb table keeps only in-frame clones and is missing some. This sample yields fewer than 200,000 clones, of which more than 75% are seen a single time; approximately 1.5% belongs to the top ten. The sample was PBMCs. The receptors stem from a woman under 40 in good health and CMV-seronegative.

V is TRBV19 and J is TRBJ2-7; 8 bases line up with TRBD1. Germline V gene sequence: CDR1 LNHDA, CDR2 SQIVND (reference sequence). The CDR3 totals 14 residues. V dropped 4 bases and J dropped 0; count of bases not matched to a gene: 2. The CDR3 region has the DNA TGTGCCAGTAGTACAGGGGGCTACTCCTACGAGCAGTACTTC. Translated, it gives CASSTGGYSYEQYF. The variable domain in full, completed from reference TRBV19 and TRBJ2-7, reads DGGITQSPKYLFRKEGQNVTLSCEQNLNHDAMYWYRQDPGQGLRLIYYSQIVNDFQKGDIAEGYSVSREKKESFPLTVTSAQKNPTAFYLCASSTGGYSYEQYFGPGTRLTVT.

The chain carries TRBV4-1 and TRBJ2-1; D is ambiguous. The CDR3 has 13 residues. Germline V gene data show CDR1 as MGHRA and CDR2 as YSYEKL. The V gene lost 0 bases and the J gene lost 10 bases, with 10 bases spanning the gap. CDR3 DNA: TGCGCCAGCAGCCAAGATCCCCGTAAAGAGCAGTTCTTC. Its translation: CASSQDPRKEQFF.

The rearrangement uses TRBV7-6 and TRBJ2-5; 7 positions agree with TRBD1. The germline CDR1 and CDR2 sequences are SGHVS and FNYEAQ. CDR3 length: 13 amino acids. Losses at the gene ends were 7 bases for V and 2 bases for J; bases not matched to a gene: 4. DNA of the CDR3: TGTGCCAGCAAGGGGGCCCTGCAAGAGACCCAGTACTTC. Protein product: CASKGALQETQYF.

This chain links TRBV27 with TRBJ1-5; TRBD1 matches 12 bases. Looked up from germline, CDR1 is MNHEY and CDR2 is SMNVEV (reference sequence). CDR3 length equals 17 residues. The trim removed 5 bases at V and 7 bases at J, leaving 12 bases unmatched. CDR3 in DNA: TGTGCCAGCAGTCCCACTAATCGGGGGACAGGGGGCCAGCCCCAGCATTTT. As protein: CASSPTNRGTGGQPQHF.

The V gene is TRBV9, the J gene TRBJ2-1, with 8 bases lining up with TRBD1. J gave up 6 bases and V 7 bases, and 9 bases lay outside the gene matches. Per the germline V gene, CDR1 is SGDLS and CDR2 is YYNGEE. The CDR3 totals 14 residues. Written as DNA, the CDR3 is TGTGCCAGCGGCGGACAGGGTAGTTTCAATGAGCAGTTCTTC. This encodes CASGGQGSFNEQFF.

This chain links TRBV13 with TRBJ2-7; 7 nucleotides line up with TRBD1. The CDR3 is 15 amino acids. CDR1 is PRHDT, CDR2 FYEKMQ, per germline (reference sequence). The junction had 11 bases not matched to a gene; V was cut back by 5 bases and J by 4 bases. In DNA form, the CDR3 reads TGTGCCAGCAGCCGCAGGGTGACAGGGATTTACGAGCAGTACTTC. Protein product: CASSRRVTGIYEQYF.

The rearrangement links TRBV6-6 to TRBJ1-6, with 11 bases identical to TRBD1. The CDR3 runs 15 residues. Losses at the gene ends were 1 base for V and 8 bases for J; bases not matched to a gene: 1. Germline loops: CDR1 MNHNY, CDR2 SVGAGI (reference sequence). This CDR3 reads CASSYLGQGDSPLHF. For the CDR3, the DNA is TGTGCCAGCAGTTACTTGGGACAGGGGGATTCACCCCTCCACTTT.

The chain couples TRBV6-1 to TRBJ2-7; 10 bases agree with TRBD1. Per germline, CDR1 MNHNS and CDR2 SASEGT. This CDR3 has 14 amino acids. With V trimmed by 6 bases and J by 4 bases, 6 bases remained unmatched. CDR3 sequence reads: CASRTRTGGYEQYF. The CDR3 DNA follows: TGTGCCAGCAGAACGCGGACAGGGGGTTACGAGCAGTACTTC.

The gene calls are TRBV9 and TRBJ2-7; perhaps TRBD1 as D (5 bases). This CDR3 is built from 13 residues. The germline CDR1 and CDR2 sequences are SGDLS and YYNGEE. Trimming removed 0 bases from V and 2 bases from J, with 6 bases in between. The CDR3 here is CASSVAGTYEQYF. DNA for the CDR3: TGTGCCAGCAGCGTAGCAGGGACCTACGAGCAGTACTTC.

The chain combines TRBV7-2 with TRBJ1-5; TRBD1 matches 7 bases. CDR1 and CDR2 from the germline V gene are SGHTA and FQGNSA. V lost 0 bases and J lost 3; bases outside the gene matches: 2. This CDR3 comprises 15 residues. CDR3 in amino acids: CASSLAGQVNQPQHF. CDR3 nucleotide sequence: TGTGCCAGCAGCTTAGCCGGACAGGTCAATCAGCCCCAGCATTTT.

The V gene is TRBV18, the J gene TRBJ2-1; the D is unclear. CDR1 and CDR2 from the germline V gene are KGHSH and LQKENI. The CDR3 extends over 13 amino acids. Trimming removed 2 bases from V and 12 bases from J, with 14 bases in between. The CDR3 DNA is TGTGCCAGCTCACCAGATATTACGGTCGGGCAGTTCTTC. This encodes CASSPDITVGQFF.

The CDR3 loop is CASSLVQQGKNTEAFF. Written as DNA, the CDR3 is TGTGCCAGCTCACTAGTTCAACAGGGGAAGAACACTGAAGCTTTCTTT. V is TRBV18 and J is TRBJ1-1; the match to TRBD1 covers 7 bases. Germline values: CDR1 KGHSH, CDR2 LQKENI. The CDR3 is made up of 16 amino acids. The trim removed 4 bases at V and 1 base at J, leaving 9 bases unmatched. Variable domain in full (rest from reference TRBV18 and TRBJ1-1): NAGVMQNPRHLVRRRGQEARLRCSPMKGHSHVYWYRQLPEEGLKFMVYLQKENIIDESGMPKERFSAEFPKEGPSILRIQQVVRGDSAAYFCASSLVQQGKNTEAFFGQGTRLTVV.

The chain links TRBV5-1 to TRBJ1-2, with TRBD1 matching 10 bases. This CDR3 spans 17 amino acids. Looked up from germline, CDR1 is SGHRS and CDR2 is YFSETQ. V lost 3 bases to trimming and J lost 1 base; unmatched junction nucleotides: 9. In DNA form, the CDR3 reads TGCGCCAGCAGCTCCATCAAAGGACAGGGGGATAACTATGGCTACACCTTC. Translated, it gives CASSSIKGQGDNYGYTF.

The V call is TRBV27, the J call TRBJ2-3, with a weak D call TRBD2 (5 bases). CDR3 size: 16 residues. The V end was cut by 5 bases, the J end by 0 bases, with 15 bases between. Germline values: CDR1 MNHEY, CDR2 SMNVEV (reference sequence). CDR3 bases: TGTGCCAGCAGTCCCCCCCCTAGCTCTAGCACAGATACGCAGTATTTT. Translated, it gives CASSPPPSSSTDTQYF.

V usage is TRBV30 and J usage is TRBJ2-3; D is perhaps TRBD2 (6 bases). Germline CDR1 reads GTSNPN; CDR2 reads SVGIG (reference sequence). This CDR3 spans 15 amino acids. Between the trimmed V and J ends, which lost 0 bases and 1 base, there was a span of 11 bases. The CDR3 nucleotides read TGTGCCTGGAGTGTAGAGGCGGGGCGCACAGATACGCAGTATTTT. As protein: CAWSVEAGRTDTQYF. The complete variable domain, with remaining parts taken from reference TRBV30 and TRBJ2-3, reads SQTIHQWPATLVQPVGSPLSLECTVEGTSNPNLYWYRQAAGRGLQLLFYSVGIGQISSEVPQNLSASRPQDRQFILSSKKLLLSDSGFYLCAWSVEAGRTDTQYFGPGTRLTVL.